This is a list of T cell receptor beta chains from one sample in a study of blood T cell repertoires in COVID-19. Using immunoSEQ multiplex PCR, the repertoire was profiled, and TCRdb retains in-frame clones only, with some absent. The sample shows hundreds of thousands of clones, approximately 88% of them seen only once. The source material was PBMCs or T cells enriched from blood (not recorded which). These TCRs come from a woman aged 25 to 39 who had recovered from COVID-19. Both conserved end residues are part of each CDR3. D genes are given only for firm matches. Only some rows state a clone size, as once, few, many or a class for expanded clones.

J gene,clone size,V gene,D gene,CDR3 DNA,CDR3 protein
TRBJ1-1,once,TRBV6-5,NA,TGTGCCAGCAGCTACTGGGGAGAGGTAAATGAAGCTTTCTTT,CASSYWGEVNEAFF
TRBJ2-2,NA,TRBV6-2/TRBV6-3,NA,TGTGCCAGCAGCGGCCGACTTATCGGGGAGCTGTTTTTT,CASSGRLIGELFF
TRBJ1-1,NA,TRBV10-2,NA,TGCGCCAGCATGCGGGGGGTGAACACTGAAGCTTTCTTT,CASMRGVNTEAFF
TRBJ2-7,NA,TRBV7-3,NA,TGTGCCAGCAGCCCAGGGGTCCTCCCCTACGAGCAGTACTTC,CASSPGVLPYEQYF
TRBJ1-1,NA,TRBV28,NA,TGTGCCAGCAGTCCCCGGACAGCTGCGCCCATAGAAGCTTTCTTT,CASSPRTAAPIEAFF
TRBJ2-5,NA,TRBV5-1,TRBD2,TGCGCCAGCAGCTTGGAGGCTAGCGGGAGTTTGTCAGAGACCCAGTACTTC,CASSLEASGSLSETQYF
TRBJ1-1,NA,TRBV11-2,TRBD1,TGTGCCAGCAGCTTAGTAATCCGCAGGACAGGATGGAAGTACACTGAAGCTTTCTTT,CASSLVIRRTGWKYTEAFF
TRBJ1-2,once,TRBV27,NA,TGTGCCAGCAGTTTTAGACAAAAGGATGGCTACACCTTC,CASSFRQKDGYTF
TRBJ1-2,NA,TRBV11-2,NA,TGTGCCAGCAGCTTAGACTACAAGCAGGGCTTCGTCTATGGCTACACCTTC,CASSLDYKQGFVYGYTF
TRBJ1-2,NA,TRBV14,NA,TGTGCCAGCAGCCAAGAATGGCAGTATGGCTACACCTTC,CASSQEWQYGYTF